These 28 T cell receptor beta chains share one sample of origin, sequenced in a study of beta chain features in type 1 diabetes. Of the isolated RNA, all was reverse transcribed, and so the sequenced material was expressed TCRB transcripts. TCRdb's table, derived via immunoSEQ multiplex PCR, lists solely in-frame clones and lacks some. Among 400,000 or so clones listed, around 10% were seen once. The study, taken as a whole, reports: Shortening of TCRB CDR3s, moderate but significant, appeared in all four CD4+ subsets of Type 1 diabetes patients.

No antigen has been identified for these receptors. Sequencing input: central memory CD4+ T cells from blood. The receptors were gathered from a man aged 25 to 45 with type 1 diabetes.

CDR3 sequence (DNA): TGTGCCAGCAGCGTAGGGGGGTTCGCTTCGGAAAAACTGTTTTTT. Its protein product is CASSVGGFASEKLFF. The rearrangement links TRBV9 to TRBJ1-4; TRBD1 might be the D (5 bases). Trimming took 0 bases from V and 8 from J, leaving 14 bases between them. The CDR3 sequence is 15 residues long. Germline-derived CDR1 and CDR2 are SGDLS and YYNGEE.

This clone was recorded a few times. The V call is TRBV19, the J call TRBJ2-7; 7 bases fit TRBD2. The germline gives CDR1 LNHDA, CDR2 SQIVND (reference sequence). V lost 3 bases, J lost 0 bases, and 8 bases stayed unmatched. The CDR3 totals 16 residues. The CDR3 protein is CASSIRPSGYSYEQYF. In nucleotides, the CDR3 is TGTGCCAGTAGTATTCGGCCTAGCGGATACTCCTACGAGCAGTACTTC. Filled out from reference TRBV19 and TRBJ2-7, the complete variable domain reads DGGITQSPKYLFRKEGQNVTLSCEQNLNHDAMYWYRQDPGQGLRLIYYSQIVNDFQKGDIAEGYSVSREKKESFPLTVTSAQKNPTAFYLCASSIRPSGYSYEQYFGPGTRLTVT.

The V gene is TRBV28, the J gene TRBJ2-7; possible D gene TRBD1, 5 bases. CDR3 size: 12 residues. V lost 6 bases, J lost 3 bases, and 9 bases lay in between. CDR1 MDHEN and CDR2 SYDVKM come from the germline V gene. The CDR3 DNA reads as TGTGCCAGCAGACCGGACAACTACGAGCAGTACTTC. Its translation is CASRPDNYEQYF. Full variable domain (remainder filled in from reference TRBV28 and TRBJ2-7): DVKVTQSSRYLVKRTGEKVFLECVQDMDHENMFWYRQDPGLGLRLIYFSYDVKMKEKGDIPEGYSVSREKKERFSLILESASTNQTSMYLCASRPDNYEQYFGPGTRLTVT.

The chain couples TRBV4-1 to TRBJ2-1, with 7 positions matching TRBD1. The CDR3 consists of 15 residues. V shed 4 bases and J 6 bases; nucleotides not matched to a gene: 9. Germline V gene data show CDR1 as MGHRA and CDR2 as YSYEKL. The CDR3 DNA is TGCGCCAGCAGCCCCATTGGACAGGAGCGCAATGAGCAGTTCTTC. This translates into CASSPIGQERNEQFF.

The chain combines TRBV5-5 with TRBJ1-2, with 9 bases matching TRBD1. The V gene's germline CDR1 is SGHKS and CDR2 YYEKEE (reference sequence). V trimming: 2 bases; J trimming: 8 bases; junction bases outside the gene matches: 10. The CDR3 is 15 amino acids. CDR3 region: CASSFWDREWYGYTF. The CDR3 nucleotides read TGTGCCAGCAGCTTCTGGGACAGGGAATGGTACGGCTACACCTTC.

The genes are TRBV11-3 and TRBJ2-7; no clear D gene. The CDR3 sequence is 13 residues long. In germline, CDR1 is SGHNT, CDR2 YENEEA. V lost 1 base and J 5 bases, leaving 9 bases between the germline ends. The CDR3 sequence is CASSLAQAHEQYF. The CDR3 region has the DNA TGTGCCAGCAGCTTAGCGCAAGCCCACGAGCAGTACTTC.

This clone was counted only a few times. A junction boundary mismatches the germline segment, possibly from a read error. This rearrangement joins TRBV30 to TRBJ2-5; D tentatively fits TRBD1 or TRBD2 (5 bases each). CDR1 is GTSNPN and CDR2 is SVGIG in the germline V gene (reference sequence). This CDR3 is 11 amino acids long. Here the CDR3 reads CAWTKTGTLYF. The CDR3 nucleotides are TGTGCCTGGACCAAAACCGGGACCCTGTACTTC.

Ten or more counts support this clone. This chain connects TRBV11-3 to TRBJ2-1, with TRBD1 as a possible D gene (5 bases). There are 13 residues in the CDR3. Germline CDR1 is SGHNT and CDR2 is YENEEA. V lost 0 bases and J lost 10, with 10 bases in between. The CDR3: CASSLDARTEQFF. The CDR3 DNA sequence: TGTGCCAGCAGCTTAGATGCTCGGACAGAGCAGTTCTTC.

This clone occurred a few times. The V call is TRBV15, the J call TRBJ2-3, with 7 bases lining up with TRBD1. Germline trimming cut 0 bases from V and 1 base from J; bases unmatched to any gene: 7. Germline CDR1 is LNHNV and CDR2 is YYDKDF (reference sequence). There are 17 residues in the CDR3. The CDR3 DNA is TGTGCCACCAGCAGAGATCTAAGACAGGGAGGCACAGATACGCAGTATTTT. Translation gives CATSRDLRQGGTDTQYF.

This clone was seen more than once but under ten times. Other nucleotide sequences in the sample specify the same CDR3. V is TRBV5-1 and J is TRBJ1-1; possible D gene TRBD1, 5 bases. V shed 7 bases and J shed 1 base, with 8 bases lying between them. Germline-derived CDR1 and CDR2 are SGHRS and YFSETQ. CDR3 length equals 12 residues. CDR3: CASGTGNTEAFF. In DNA form, the CDR3 reads TGCGCCAGCGGTACAGGGAACACTGAAGCTTTCTTT. Based on the CDR3 plus reference TRBV5-1 and TRBJ1-1, the full variable domain is KAGVTQTPRYLIKTRGQQVTLSCSPISGHRSVSWYQQTPGQGLQFLFEYFSETQRNKGNFPGRFSGRQFSNSRSEMNVSTLELGDSALYLCASGTGNTEAFFGQGTRLTVV.

V is TRBV28 and J is TRBJ2-7; 9 nucleotides align to TRBD1. The J segment lost 3 bases and the V segment lost 7 bases, leaving 10 bases of the junction unmatched. CDR1 is MDHEN and CDR2 is SYDVKM in the germline V gene. There are 15 residues in the CDR3. CDR3 residues: CASTRPGQGLYEQYF. The CDR3 coding sequence is TGTGCCAGCACTCGACCGGGACAGGGTCTCTACGAGCAGTACTTC.

The chain recombines TRBV18 with TRBJ2-7; D ambiguous. Germline CDR1 is KGHSH and CDR2 is LQKENI. The CDR3 contains 14 residues. Between the trimmed V and J ends, which lost 0 bases and 3 bases, there was a span of 9 bases. This chain's CDR3 is CASSPPGFRYEQYF. CDR3 coding DNA: TGTGCCAGCTCACCACCAGGTTTCCGCTACGAGCAGTACTTC. The whole variable domain, remainder taken from reference TRBV18 and TRBJ2-7, is NAGVMQNPRHLVRRRGQEARLRCSPMKGHSHVYWYRQLPEEGLKFMVYLQKENIIDESGMPKERFSAEFPKEGPSILRIQQVVRGDSAAYFCASSPPGFRYEQYFGPGTRLTVT.

The chain combines TRBV7-2 with TRBJ2-1; TRBD1 matches 10 bases. Germline CDR1 SGHTA, CDR2 FQGNSA. The junction had 10 bases not matched to a gene; V was cut back by 2 bases and J by 12 bases. CDR3 length: 15 amino acids. CDR3 sequence: CASSLSGQGGRGQFF. In nucleotides, the CDR3 is TGTGCCAGCAGCTTAAGTGGACAGGGGGGCCGTGGGCAGTTCTTC. Drawing the rest from reference TRBV7-2 and TRBJ2-1, the complete variable domain is GAGVSQSPSNKVTEKGKDVELRCDPISGHTALYWYRQSLGQGLEFLIYFQGNSAPDKSGLPSDRFSAERTGGSVSTLTIQRTQQEDSAVYLCASSLSGQGGRGQFFGPGTRLTVL.

The V gene is TRBV11-2, the J gene TRBJ2-3, with 7 bases matching TRBD2. J gave up 2 bases and V 8 bases, and 13 bases lay outside the gene matches. The CDR3 length is 16 residues. Germline CDR1 is SGHAT and CDR2 is FQNNGV. The CDR3 DNA reads as TGTGCCAGCCGAGCGGCTAGCGGATTACTCACAGATACGCAGTATTTT. Protein: CASRAASGLLTDTQYF.

This clone has a handful of counts. This rearrangement joins TRBV10-3 to TRBJ1-5; 7 bases map to TRBD1. This CDR3 contains 13 residues. With V trimmed by 5 bases and J by 4 bases, 2 bases remained unmatched. Germline V gene lookup returns CDR1 ENHRY and CDR2 SYGVKD. This chain's CDR3 is CAISPGQNQPQHF. The CDR3 nucleotides are TGTGCCATCAGTCCGGGACAGAATCAGCCCCAGCATTTT.

The V gene is TRBV9, the J gene TRBJ2-1, with D possibly TRBD2 on 6 matching bases. The V end was cut by 0 bases, the J end by 4 bases, with 11 bases between. The CDR3 spans 15 residues. Germline CDR1 and CDR2: SGDLS and YYNGEE. DNA of the CDR3: TGTGCCAGCAGCGTAGACGGGAGAGAGTACAATGAGCAGTTCTTC. Its translation is CASSVDGREYNEQFF.

V and J are TRBV4-1 and TRBJ2-7; D not certain. Trimming cost V 1 base and J 1 base, with 5 bases left between them. CDR3 size: 13 residues. The germline gives CDR1 MGHRA, CDR2 YSYEKL. The CDR3 DNA reads TGCGCCAGCAGCCAAGGAAGGTCCTACGAGCAGTACTTC. This encodes CASSQGRSYEQYF.

This clone was seen ten or more times. The rearrangement uses TRBV29-1 and TRBJ2-6, with no clear D. Germline V gene data show CDR1 as SQVTM and CDR2 as ANQGSEA. The CDR3 covers 12 residues. The germline V and J ends were trimmed by 5 bases and 3 bases, with 5 bases remaining between them. The CDR3: CSVQYGANVLTF. The CDR3 region has the DNA TGCAGCGTTCAGTATGGGGCCAACGTCCTGACTTTC.

This clone turned up a few times. The V call is TRBV23-1, the J call TRBJ2-2, with D perhaps TRBD1 or TRBD2 (5 bases each). TRBV23-1 has ORF status, its function being uncertain. Trimming cost V 7 bases and J 6 bases, with 30 bases left between them. The CDR3 is 19 residues long. The CDR3 is CASTKKILGRVAESGELFF. DNA of the CDR3: TGCGCCAGCACTAAAAAAATATTGGGACGGGTAGCCGAGTCCGGGGAGCTGTTTTTT.

In its sample, this clone was seen a few times. This chain connects TRBV6-5 to TRBJ1-4; no definite D call. V lost 8 bases, J lost 8 bases, and 12 bases lay in between. Germline V gene lookup returns CDR1 MNHEY and CDR2 SVGAGI. This CDR3 is built from 12 residues. CDR3 residues: CASRDRREKLFF. The DNA for the CDR3 is TGTGCCAGCCGGGATAGGAGAGAAAAACTGTTTTTT.

The DNA for the CDR3 is TGTGCCAGCTCTTTGGGGGCAACTAGCGGGAACACCGGGGAGCTGTTTTTT. Protein sequence: CASSLGATSGNTGELFF. This sequence joins TRBV7-3 and TRBJ2-2, with TRBD2 identical over 8 bases. Germline CDR1 reads SGHTA; CDR2 reads FQGTGA. The CDR3 has 17 amino acids. Germline trimming cut 8 bases from V and 1 base from J; bases unmatched to any gene: 12.

J is TRBJ2-2 and V is TRBV9; D not resolved. This CDR3 has 14 residues. The germline V gene has CDR1 SGDLS and CDR2 YYNGEE. Trimming removed 0 bases from V and 4 bases from J, with 7 bases in between. Written as DNA, the CDR3 is TGTGCCAGCAGCGTAGCACTCCCCACCGGGGAGCTGTTTTTT. This sequence encodes CASSVALPTGELFF. The full variable domain, completed using reference TRBV9 and TRBJ2-2, is DSGVTQTPKHLITATGQRVTLRCSPRSGDLSVYWYQQSLDQGLQFLIQYYNGEERAKGNILERFSAQQFPDLHSELNLSSLELGDSALYFCASSVALPTGELFFGEGSRLTVL.

This clone was found a few times. CDR3 sequence: CASSKNTEAFF. CDR3 DNA: TGTGCCAGCAGTAAAAACACTGAAGCTTTCTTT. This chain links TRBV6-6 with TRBJ1-1; D remains ambiguous. Trimming took 5 bases from V and 2 from J, leaving 3 bases between them. Germline V CDR1 and CDR2: MNHNY, SVGAGI (reference sequence). The CDR3 length is 11 residues.

The rearrangement uses TRBV27 and TRBJ1-1; D is unresolved. Trimming shortened V by 2 bases and J by 0 bases, and 7 bases separated the two germline ends. The CDR3 loop spans 14 amino acids. Germline V gene data show CDR1 as MNHEY and CDR2 as SMNVEV (reference sequence). The CDR3 loop reads CASSLTPMNTEAFF. CDR3 bases: TGTGCCAGCAGTTTAACACCGATGAACACTGAAGCTTTCTTT.

This clone was counted a few times. This chain links TRBV9 with TRBJ1-2, with D unclear. The CDR3 has 14 amino acids. V was shortened by 4 bases and J by 5 bases, with 15 bases between the two germline ends. CDR1 is SGDLS, CDR2 YYNGEE, per germline. The CDR3 reads CASSPIVLEYGYTF. CDR3 sequence (DNA): TGTGCCAGCAGCCCGATTGTTCTAGAGTATGGCTACACCTTC.

The chain joins TRBV10-3 to TRBJ2-3; no clear D gene. Germline CDR1 ENHRY, CDR2 SYGVKD. The CDR3 covers 12 residues. The ends were cut back, 7 bases at V and 3 bases at J, with 8 bases in the middle. The CDR3 DNA is TGTGCCATCAAGGGTGCAACAGATACGCAGTATTTT. This sequence encodes CAIKGATDTQYF.

This clone was counted ten times or more. The gene calls are TRBV7-9 and TRBJ1-1, with a possible D match to TRBD1 (6 bases). Germline CDR1 SEHNR, CDR2 FQNEAQ (reference sequence). This CDR3 has 14 amino acids. Trimming removed 3 bases from V and 4 bases from J, with 12 bases in between. CDR3: CASSFTGISTEAFF. The CDR3, as DNA: TGTGCCAGCAGCTTCACAGGGATAAGCACTGAAGCTTTCTTT.

This clone appeared a few times. The chain uses TRBV5-1 and TRBJ2-3; D unresolved. There are 13 residues in the CDR3. V shed 0 bases and J shed 3 bases, with 5 bases lying between them. CDR1 and CDR2 (germline): SGHRS, YFSETQ. Here the CDR3 reads CASSLGRTDTQYF. CDR3 nucleotides: TGCGCCAGCAGCTTGGGACGGACAGATACGCAGTATTTT.